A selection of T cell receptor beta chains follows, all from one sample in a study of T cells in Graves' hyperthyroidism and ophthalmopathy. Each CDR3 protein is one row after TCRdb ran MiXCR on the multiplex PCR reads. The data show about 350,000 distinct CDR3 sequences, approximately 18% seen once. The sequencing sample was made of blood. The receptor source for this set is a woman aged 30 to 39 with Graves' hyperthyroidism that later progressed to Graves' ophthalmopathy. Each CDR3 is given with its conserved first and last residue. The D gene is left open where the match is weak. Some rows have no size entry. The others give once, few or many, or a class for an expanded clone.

DNA: TGCGCCAGCAGCTTGGACTTTAACGGGGGCAATGAGCAGTTCTTC; CDR3: CASSLDFNGGNEQFF; V: TRBV5-1; D: NA; J: TRBJ2-1; size: few
DNA: TGCGCCAGCAGCCAATGGGTCGGGACAGGCAATCAGCCCCAGCATTTT; CDR3: CASSQWVGTGNQPQHF; V: TRBV4-1; D: TRBD1; J: TRBJ1-5; size: NA
DNA: TGCGCCAGCAGCGACCCCCGGACCGGTTCCACCATATATTTT; CDR3: CASSDPRTGSTIYF; V: TRBV5-1; D: NA; J: TRBJ1-3; size: many
DNA: TGTGCCAGCAGTGTCATAGCGGGCACCGGGGAGCTGTCTTTT; CDR3: CASSVIAGTGELSF; V: TRBV27; D: TRBD2; J: TRBJ2-2; size: NA
DNA: TGTGCCAGCACCCTAGCGGGAGCCCACGAGCAGTACTTC; CDR3: CASTLAGAHEQYF; V: TRBV14; D: TRBD2; J: TRBJ2-7; size: NA
DNA: TGTGCCAGCAGGTACGATACAGGATACTCTGAAGCTTTCTTT; CDR3: CASRYDTGYSEAFF; V: TRBV6-1; D: NA; J: TRBJ1-1; size: NA
DNA: TGTGCCAGCAGAGCCTGGGGCCTCAATGAGCAGTTCTTC; CDR3: CASRAWGLNEQFF; V: TRBV28; D: NA; J: TRBJ2-1; size: many
DNA: TGTGCCAGCAGCTTAGCGGGACTAGCGGGAGGGCCCGCTGATGAGCAGTTCTTC; CDR3: CASSLAGLAGGPADEQFF; V: TRBV7-9; D: TRBD2; J: TRBJ2-1; size: NA
DNA: TGTGCCAGCAGCCAGACTAGCGGGGGGGATACGCAGTATTTT; CDR3: CASSQTSGGDTQYF; V: TRBV3-1; D: TRBD2; J: TRBJ2-3; size: few
DNA: TGCAGTGCTAGAGATGACGGAACAGGGTCCTACGAGCAGTACTTC; CDR3: CSARDDGTGSYEQYF; V: TRBV20-1; D: NA; J: TRBJ2-7; size: few
DNA: TGTGCCAGCAGCTTGGCCCCGGGACAGGGGGCCTACGAGCAGTACTTC; CDR3: CASSLAPGQGAYEQYF; V: TRBV5-5; D: TRBD1; J: TRBJ2-7; size: NA
DNA: TGTGCCAGCAGGCAAGACAGGGCCAGCTCCTACAATGAGCAGTTCTTC; CDR3: CASRQDRASSYNEQFF; V: TRBV2; D: TRBD1; J: TRBJ2-1; size: many
DNA: TGCAGCGTTGAAGGGTTGGAAGATACGCAGTATTTT; CDR3: CSVEGLEDTQYF; V: TRBV29-1; D: NA; J: TRBJ2-3; size: few
DNA: TGTGCCAGCAGGGAAGGGGCATATGGCTACACCTTC; CDR3: CASREGAYGYTF; V: TRBV28; D: NA; J: TRBJ1-2; size: few
DNA: TGCGCCAGCAGTGAGTCTGAGCGGGGAGGGGAGACCCAGTACTTC; CDR3: CASSESERGGETQYF; V: TRBV10-2; D: TRBD2; J: TRBJ2-5; size: many
DNA: TGTGCCAGCAGTTCGGACAGGGTCTATGGCTACACCTTC; CDR3: CASSSDRVYGYTF; V: TRBV25-1; D: TRBD1; J: TRBJ1-2; size: many
DNA: TGCGCCAGCAGCTGGACCGGAGGCGTGAGTGAAAAACTGTTTTTT; CDR3: CASSWTGGVSEKLFF; V: TRBV5-1; D: NA; J: TRBJ1-4; size: many
DNA: TGCAGTGCTAGCACCATCTACAGGGTCGGCTACACCTTC; CDR3: CSASTIYRVGYTF; V: TRBV20-1; D: NA; J: TRBJ1-2; size: many
DNA: TGCGCCAGCAGCTCGGACACCGGGGGCCTCTATGGCTACACCTTC; CDR3: CASSSDTGGLYGYTF; V: TRBV5-1; D: NA; J: TRBJ1-2; size: NA
DNA: TGTGCCAGCAGTCCTGCCGGGACAGGGGGCTACAATGAGCAGTTCTTC; CDR3: CASSPAGTGGYNEQFF; V: TRBV28; D: TRBD1; J: TRBJ2-1; size: many
DNA: TGTGCCAGCAACAACGACGGAGAAGAGACCCAGTACTTC; CDR3: CASNNDGEETQYF; V: TRBV2; D: NA; J: TRBJ2-5; size: many
DNA: TGTGCCAGCAGCTCGGTTAGCGGGGAGACCACAGATACGCAGTATTTT; CDR3: CASSSVSGETTDTQYF; V: TRBV11-2; D: TRBD2; J: TRBJ2-3; size: many
DNA: TGTGCCAGCAGACCGACGGGCACCGGGGAGCTGTTTTTT; CDR3: CASRPTGTGELFF; V: TRBV7-6; D: NA; J: TRBJ2-2; size: NA
DNA: TGTGCCAGCAGTTTTGGGGGAAAAGCTTTCTTT; CDR3: CASSFGGKAFF; V: TRBV28; D: NA; J: TRBJ1-1; size: many
DNA: TGTGCCAGCAGTGAGATGACCGTCCCCCAGGGGATCTTT; CDR3: CASSEMTVPQGIF; V: TRBV2; D: NA; J: TRBJ1-1; size: NA
DNA: TGTGCCAGCAGCCAAGGCCTGGGACAGGGGGGAGAAAAACTGTTTTTT; CDR3: CASSQGLGQGGEKLFF; V: TRBV3-1; D: TRBD1; J: TRBJ1-4; size: NA
DNA: TGTGCCAGCAGCTTTGGACAGGAGGCGCTTGAGCAGTACTTC; CDR3: CASSFGQEALEQYF; V: TRBV13; D: TRBD1; J: TRBJ2-7; size: NA